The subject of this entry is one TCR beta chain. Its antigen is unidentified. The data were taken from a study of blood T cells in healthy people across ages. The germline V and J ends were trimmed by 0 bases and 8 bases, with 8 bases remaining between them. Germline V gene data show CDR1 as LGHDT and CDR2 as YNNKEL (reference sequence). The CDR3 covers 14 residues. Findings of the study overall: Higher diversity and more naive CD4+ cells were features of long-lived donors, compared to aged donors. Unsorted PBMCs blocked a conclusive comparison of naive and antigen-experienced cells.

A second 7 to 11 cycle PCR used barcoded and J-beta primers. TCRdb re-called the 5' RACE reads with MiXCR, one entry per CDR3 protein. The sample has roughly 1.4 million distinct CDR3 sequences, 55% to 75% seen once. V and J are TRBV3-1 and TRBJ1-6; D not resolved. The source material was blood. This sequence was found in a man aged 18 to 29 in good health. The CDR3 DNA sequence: TGTGCCAGCAGCCAAGAACGGGATTATTCACCCCTCCACTTT. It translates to CASSQERDYSPLHF.